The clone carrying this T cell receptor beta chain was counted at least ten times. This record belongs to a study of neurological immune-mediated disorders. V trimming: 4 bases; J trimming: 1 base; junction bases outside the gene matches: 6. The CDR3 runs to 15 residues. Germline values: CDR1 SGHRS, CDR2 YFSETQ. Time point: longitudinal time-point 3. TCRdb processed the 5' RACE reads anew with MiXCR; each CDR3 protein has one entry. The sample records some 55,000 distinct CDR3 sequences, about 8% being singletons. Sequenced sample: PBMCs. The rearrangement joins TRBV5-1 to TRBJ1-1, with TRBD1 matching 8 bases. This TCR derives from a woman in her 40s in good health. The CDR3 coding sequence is TGCGCCAGCAGCCCCAGGACAGGGCGGAACACTGAAGCTTTCTTT. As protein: CASSPRTGRNTEAFF.